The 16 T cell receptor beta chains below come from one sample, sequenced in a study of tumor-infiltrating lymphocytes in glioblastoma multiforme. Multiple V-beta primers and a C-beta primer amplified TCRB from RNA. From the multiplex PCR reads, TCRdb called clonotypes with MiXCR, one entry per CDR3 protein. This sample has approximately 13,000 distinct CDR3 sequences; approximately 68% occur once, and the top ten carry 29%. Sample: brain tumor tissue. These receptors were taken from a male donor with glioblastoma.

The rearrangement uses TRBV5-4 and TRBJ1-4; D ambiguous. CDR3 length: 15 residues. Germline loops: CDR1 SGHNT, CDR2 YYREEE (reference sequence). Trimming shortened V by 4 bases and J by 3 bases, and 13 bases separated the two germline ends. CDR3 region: CASSANLNPNEKLFF. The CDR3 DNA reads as TGTGCCAGCAGCGCTAACCTGAATCCTAATGAAAAACTGTTTTTT.

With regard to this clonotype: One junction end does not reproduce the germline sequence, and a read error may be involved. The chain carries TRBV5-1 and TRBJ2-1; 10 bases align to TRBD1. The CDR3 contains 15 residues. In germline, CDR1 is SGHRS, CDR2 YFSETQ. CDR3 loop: CASRLGTGVYNEQSF. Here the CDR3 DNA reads TGCGCCAGCAGGTTGGGGACAGGGGTCTACAATGAGCAGTCCTTC.

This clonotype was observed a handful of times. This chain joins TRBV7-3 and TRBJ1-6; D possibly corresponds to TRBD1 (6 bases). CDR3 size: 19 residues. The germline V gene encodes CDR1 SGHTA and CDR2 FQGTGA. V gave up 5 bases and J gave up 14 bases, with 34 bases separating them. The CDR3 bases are TGTGCCAGCAGCCCACGAGGGGGGCTACAGGGTGCTAATTCTAAGGCCCTCCACTTT. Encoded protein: CASSPRGGLQGANSKALHF.

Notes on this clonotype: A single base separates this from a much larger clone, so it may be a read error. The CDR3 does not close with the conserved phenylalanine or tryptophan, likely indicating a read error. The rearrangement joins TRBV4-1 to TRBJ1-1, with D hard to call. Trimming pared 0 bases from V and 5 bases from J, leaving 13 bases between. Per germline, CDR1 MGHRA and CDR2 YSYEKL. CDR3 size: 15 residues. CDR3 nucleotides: TGCGCCAGCAGCCAAGACCCAGGAGCGAAGACTGAAGCTTTCCTT. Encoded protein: CASSQDPGAKTEAFL.

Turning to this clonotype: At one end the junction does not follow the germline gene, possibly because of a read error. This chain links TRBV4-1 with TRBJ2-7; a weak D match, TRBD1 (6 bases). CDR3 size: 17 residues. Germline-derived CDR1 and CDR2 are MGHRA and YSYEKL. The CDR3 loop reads CANSQDLTGLGSYEQYF. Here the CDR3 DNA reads TGCGCCAACAGCCAAGATCTAACAGGGTTAGGAAGCTACGAGCAGTACTTC.

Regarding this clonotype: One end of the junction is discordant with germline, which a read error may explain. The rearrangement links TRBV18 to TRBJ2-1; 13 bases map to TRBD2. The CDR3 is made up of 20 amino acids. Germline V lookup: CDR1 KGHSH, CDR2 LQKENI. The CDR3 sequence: CASSPRTSGRGGSGYNEQFF. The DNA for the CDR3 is TGTGCCAGCTCGCCACGGACTAGCGGGAGAGGTGGATCGGGATACAATGAGCAGTTCTTC. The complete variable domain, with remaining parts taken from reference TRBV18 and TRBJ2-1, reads NAGVMQNPRHLVRRRGQEARLRCSPMKGHSHVYWYRQLPEEGLKFMVYLQKENIIDESGMPKERFSAEFPKEGPSILRIQQVVRGDSAAYFCASSPRTSGRGGSGYNEQFFGPGTRLTVL.

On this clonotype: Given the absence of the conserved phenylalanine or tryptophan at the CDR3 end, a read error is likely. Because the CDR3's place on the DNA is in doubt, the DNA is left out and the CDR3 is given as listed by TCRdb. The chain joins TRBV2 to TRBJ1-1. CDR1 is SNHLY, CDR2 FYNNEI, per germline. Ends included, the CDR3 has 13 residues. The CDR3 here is CASSDNSNTEAVL.

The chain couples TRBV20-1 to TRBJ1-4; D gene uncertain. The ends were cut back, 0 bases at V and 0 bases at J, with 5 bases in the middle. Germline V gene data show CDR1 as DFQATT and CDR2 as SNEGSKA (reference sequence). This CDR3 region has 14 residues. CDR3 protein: CSARDGATNEKLFF. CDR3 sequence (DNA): TGCAGTGCTAGAGACGGGGCAACTAATGAAAAACTGTTTTTT.

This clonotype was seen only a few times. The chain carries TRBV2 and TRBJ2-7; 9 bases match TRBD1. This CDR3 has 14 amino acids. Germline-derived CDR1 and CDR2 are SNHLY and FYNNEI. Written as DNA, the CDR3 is TGTGTCACCAGAGCCGGGACAGGGAAGCGCGAGCAGTACTTC. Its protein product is CVTRAGTGKREQYF.

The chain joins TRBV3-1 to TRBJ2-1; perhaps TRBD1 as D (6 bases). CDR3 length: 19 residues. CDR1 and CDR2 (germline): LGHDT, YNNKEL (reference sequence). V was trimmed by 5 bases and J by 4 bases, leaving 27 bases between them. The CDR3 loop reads CASSAQSGHLMDSYNEQFF. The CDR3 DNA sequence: TGTGCCAGCAGCGCCCAATCGGGACACCTAATGGACTCATACAATGAGCAGTTCTTC.

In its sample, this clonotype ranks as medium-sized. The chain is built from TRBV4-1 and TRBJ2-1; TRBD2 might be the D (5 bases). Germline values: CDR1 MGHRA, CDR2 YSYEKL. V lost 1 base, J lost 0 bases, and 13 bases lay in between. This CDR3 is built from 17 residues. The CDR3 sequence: CASSQGTGRSSYNEQFF. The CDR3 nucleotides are TGCGCCAGCAGCCAAGGGACGGGGAGAAGCTCCTACAATGAGCAGTTCTTC.

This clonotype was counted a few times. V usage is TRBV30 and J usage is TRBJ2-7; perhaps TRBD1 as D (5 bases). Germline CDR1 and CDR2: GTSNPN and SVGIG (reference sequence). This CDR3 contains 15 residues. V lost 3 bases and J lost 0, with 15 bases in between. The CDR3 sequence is CAWSESTDSSYEQYF. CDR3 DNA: TGTGCCTGGAGCGAATCGACAGATTCCTCCTACGAGCAGTACTTC.

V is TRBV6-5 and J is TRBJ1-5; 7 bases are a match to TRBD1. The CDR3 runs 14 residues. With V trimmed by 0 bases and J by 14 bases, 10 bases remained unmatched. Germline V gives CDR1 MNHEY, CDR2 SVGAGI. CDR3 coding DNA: TGTGCCAGCAGTTACTCGGACAGGAATCAGCTCAAGCATTTT. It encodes CASSYSDRNQLKHF.

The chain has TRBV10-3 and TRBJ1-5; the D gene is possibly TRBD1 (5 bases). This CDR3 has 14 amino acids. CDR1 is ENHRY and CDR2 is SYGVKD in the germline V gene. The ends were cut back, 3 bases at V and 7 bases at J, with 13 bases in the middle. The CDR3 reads CAISEGGGGQPQHF. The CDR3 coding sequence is TGTGCCATCAGTGAAGGCGGGGGTGGGCAGCCCCAGCATTTT.

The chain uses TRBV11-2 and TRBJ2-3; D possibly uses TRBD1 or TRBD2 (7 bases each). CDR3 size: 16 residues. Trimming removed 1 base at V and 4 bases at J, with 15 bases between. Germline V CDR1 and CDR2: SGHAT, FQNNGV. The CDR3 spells CASSLGATGRADTQYF. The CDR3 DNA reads TGTGCCAGCAGCTTAGGGGCGACAGGGAGGGCAGATACGCAGTATTTT.

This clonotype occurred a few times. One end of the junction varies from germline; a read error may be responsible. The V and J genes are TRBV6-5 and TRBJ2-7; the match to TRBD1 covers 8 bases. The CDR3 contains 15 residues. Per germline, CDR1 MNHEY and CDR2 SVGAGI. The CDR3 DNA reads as TGTGTCAGCAGTTACGGGGGACAGGCCCCCTACGAGCAGTACTTC. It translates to CVSSYGGQAPYEQYF.